Each of the 17 T cell receptor beta chains below was sequenced from the same sample in a study of OX40 agonist ivuxolimab in advanced cancers. Assay: immunoSEQ multiplex PCR; the TCRdb copy retains only in-frame clones and omits some. In the table there are about 7,000 clones, 76% of which are singletons. The sequencing used CD4+ or CD8+ T cells sorted from blood, collected in a trial of the OX40 agonist ivuxolimab. The receptors were sampled from an adult with an advanced solid tumor such as melanoma, head and neck, liver or kidney cancer.

The genes are TRBV2 and TRBJ2-7, with 8 bases matching TRBD1. Trimming removed 7 bases from V and 4 bases from J; junction bases left unmatched: 9. The length of the CDR3 is 14 residues. Germline V gives CDR1 SNHLY, CDR2 FYNNEI. The CDR3 DNA reads as TGTGCCAGCATTGCGACGGACAGGGAATACGAGCAGTACTTC. Translation gives CASIATDREYEQYF.

This clone was seen just once. The chain couples TRBV27 to TRBJ2-3, with 13 bases that match TRBD2. This CDR3 comprises 16 residues. Losses at the gene ends were 4 bases for V and 6 bases for J; bases not matched to a gene: 7. Germline CDR1 MNHEY, CDR2 SMNVEV (reference sequence). The CDR3 DNA reads TGTGCCAGCAGTTCCGGACTAGCGGGAGTACACGATACGCAGTATTTT. Its translation is CASSSGLAGVHDTQYF.

The genes are TRBV2 and TRBJ2-7; D is uncertain. Per the germline V gene, CDR1 is SNHLY and CDR2 is FYNNEI. V was pared by 8 bases and J by 3 bases, with 5 bases between. CDR3 length: 10 residues. The CDR3: CASGLYEQYF. In DNA form, the CDR3 reads TGTGCCAGCGGTCTCTACGAGCAGTACTTC.

In its sample, this clone was seen a few times. The V call is TRBV4-3, the J call TRBJ2-7, with TRBD1 matching 8 bases. The trim removed 1 base at V and 3 bases at J, leaving 2 bases unmatched. CDR1 is LGHNA, CDR2 YSLEER, per germline. This CDR3 has 14 residues. The CDR3 protein is CASSQGGQGYEQYF. The CDR3 bases are TGCGCCAGCAGCCAAGGAGGACAGGGCTACGAGCAGTACTTC.

J is TRBJ1-3 and V is TRBV5-8; D uncertain. CDR3 length: 14 residues. Germline V gene data show CDR1 as SGHTS and CDR2 as YDEGEE. Trimming pared 0 bases from V and 14 bases from J, leaving 18 bases between. The CDR3 protein is CASSLGTTLPWVYF. The CDR3 bases are TGTGCCAGCAGCTTGGGGACTACCCTCCCGTGGGTATATTTT.

This clone has more than one count but fewer than ten. J is TRBJ2-2 and V is TRBV13; maybe TRBD1 (5 bases). The CDR3 has 15 amino acids. The germline gives CDR1 PRHDT, CDR2 FYEKMQ (reference sequence). The ends were cut back, 0 bases at V and 0 bases at J, with 5 bases in the middle. CDR3 DNA: TGTGCCAGCAGCTTAGGGACAGCGAACACCGGGGAGCTGTTTTTT. Translation gives CASSLGTANTGELFF. Filled out from reference TRBV13 and TRBJ2-2, the complete variable domain reads AAGVIQSPRHLIKEKRETATLKCYPIPRHDTVYWYQQGPGQDPQFLISFYEKMQSDKGSIPDRFSAQQFSDYHSELNMSSLELGDSALYFCASSLGTANTGELFFGEGSRLTVL.

A single count supports this clone. The chain recombines TRBV27 with TRBJ2-5; TRBD1 aligns across 10 bases. Germline CDR1 and CDR2: MNHEY and SMNVEV (reference sequence). The CDR3 has 19 residues. V shed 2 bases, J shed 4 bases, and the junction held 16 bases outside the gene matches. DNA for the CDR3: TGTGCCAGCAGTTTAAGCACCACTTCCGGGACAGGGGTCGGAGAGACCCAGTACTTC. It encodes CASSLSTTSGTGVGETQYF.

V and J are TRBV18 and TRBJ1-2; 10 positions match TRBD1. CDR1 and CDR2 from the germline V gene are KGHSH and LQKENI. The CDR3 runs 14 residues. Trimming removed 6 bases from V and 5 bases from J; junction bases left unmatched: 6. The CDR3 is CASSSTGGRYGYTF. The CDR3 region has the DNA TGTGCCAGCTCCTCGACAGGGGGCAGATATGGCTACACCTTC.

The chain links TRBV4-1 to TRBJ1-1; 9 bases fit TRBD1. Germline values: CDR1 MGHRA, CDR2 YSYEKL. After removal of 1 base from V and 6 bases from J, the junction contained 3 bases not matched to a gene. This CDR3 region has 14 residues. In nucleotides, the CDR3 is TGCGCCAGCAGCCAAGCACAGGGGGCGGCTGAAGCTTTCTTT. Residues: CASSQAQGAAEAFF.

The chain couples TRBV4-2 to TRBJ1-5, with D possibly TRBD1 on 6 matching bases. The germline V gene has CDR1 LGHNA and CDR2 YNFKEQ. The CDR3 contains 15 residues. The ends were cut back, 0 bases at V and 2 bases at J, with 8 bases in the middle. DNA of the CDR3: TGTGCCAGCAGCCAAGAACAGGGAGGCAATCAGCCCCAGCATTTT. Translated, it gives CASSQEQGGNQPQHF.

CDR3 in amino acids: CASSLTGQGLDTQYF. CDR3 nucleotide sequence: TGTGCCAGCAGCTTAACAGGACAGGGGTTAGATACGCAGTATTTT. The chain couples TRBV9 to TRBJ2-3, with 9 bases that match TRBD1. V was pared by 4 bases and J by 5 bases, with 8 bases of the junction left unmatched. This CDR3 region has 15 residues. CDR1 is SGDLS and CDR2 is YYNGEE in the germline V gene.

This clone has just a few counts. This sequence joins TRBV7-3 and TRBJ1-1; D call uncertain. V lost 5 bases and J 0 bases, leaving 10 bases between the germline ends. CDR1 and CDR2 from the germline V gene are SGHTA and FQGTGA. CDR3 length: 14 amino acids. CDR3 residues: CASSPGIMNTEAFF. The CDR3 bases are TGTGCCAGCAGCCCGGGGATCATGAACACTGAAGCTTTCTTT.

The J gene is TRBJ1-2, the V gene TRBV6-5; TRBD1 is a possible D gene (6 bases). Germline lookup yields CDR1 MNHEY and CDR2 SVGAGI. CDR3 size: 16 residues. V was trimmed by 0 bases and J by 7 bases, leaving 18 bases between them. The CDR3 here is CASSYSRGGFGIGYTF. The DNA of the CDR3 is TGTGCCAGCAGTTACTCAAGAGGGGGGTTCGGGATTGGCTACACCTTC.

The gene calls are TRBV19 and TRBJ2-1; 7 bases fit TRBD2. J was trimmed by 7 bases and V by 1 base; bases with no gene match: 10. CDR1 and CDR2 (germline): LNHDA, SQIVND (reference sequence). The CDR3 sequence is 16 residues long. DNA of the CDR3: TGTGCCAGTAGTATAGGCGGGGGTCTAGCGGTTAATGAGCAGTTCTTC. It is translated as CASSIGGGLAVNEQFF.

This chain connects TRBV2 to TRBJ1-1; D may be TRBD1 (6 bases). Trimming stripped 7 bases from V and 3 bases from J, with 12 bases between. Germline assignment: CDR1 SNHLY and CDR2 FYNNEI. CDR3 length equals 13 residues. The CDR3 sequence: CASIGQIHTEAFF. As DNA, the CDR3 is TGTGCCAGCATCGGACAGATTCACACTGAAGCTTTCTTT.

This rearrangement joins TRBV10-2 to TRBJ1-4; no reliable D call. Trimming removed 2 bases from V and 3 bases from J, with 7 bases in between. CDR1 is WSHSY and CDR2 is SAAADI in the germline V gene. This CDR3 region has 14 residues. The CDR3 DNA follows: TGCGCCAGCAGTGAGAGGGCAGCTAATGAAAAACTGTTTTTT. Protein sequence: CASSERAANEKLFF.

V usage is TRBV7-9 and J usage is TRBJ2-5; 8 positions agree with TRBD1. This CDR3 region has 15 residues. V lost 1 base and J lost 5; bases outside the gene matches: 6. CDR1 is SEHNR, CDR2 FQNEAQ, per germline (reference sequence). This CDR3 reads CASSLGGQGIETQYF. DNA of the CDR3: TGTGCCAGCAGCTTAGGAGGACAGGGTATTGAGACCCAGTACTTC.